The 15 T cell receptor beta chains given below trace back to one sample, sequenced in a study of blood T cell repertoires in COVID-19. The table came from immunoSEQ multiplex PCR; TCRdb's copy has only in-frame clones and leaves some out. Of 300,000 to 450,000 clones in the sample, approximately 90% were seen once. Sequenced sample: peripheral blood. These receptors originate from a woman aged 55-70 years with COVID-19, enrolled during active disease.

The chain links TRBV19 to TRBJ1-4, with 8 positions matching TRBD1. The CDR3 has 15 residues. V was pared by 3 bases and J by 7 bases, with 7 bases of the junction left unmatched. CDR1 is LNHDA and CDR2 is SQIVND in the germline V gene (reference sequence). DNA for the CDR3: TGTGCCAGTAGTATTGCCAGGGGGCTGACTGAAAAACTGTTTTTT. Protein product: CASSIARGLTEKLFF.

This clone was recorded once. The chain uses TRBV5-1 and TRBJ1-5, with TRBD1 matching 7 bases. J lost 0 bases, V lost 3 bases, and 12 bases had no gene match. Looked up from germline, CDR1 is SGHRS and CDR2 is YFSETQ. The CDR3 loop spans 18 amino acids. The CDR3 nucleotides read TGCGCCAGCAGCTCCCAAGACAGGGCTCACCATAGCAATCAGCCCCAGCATTTT. Its translation is CASSSQDRAHHSNQPQHF.

A single count supports this clone. The V gene is TRBV2, the J gene TRBJ2-7; the D gene is possibly TRBD1 (6 bases). Germline values: CDR1 SNHLY, CDR2 FYNNEI. The CDR3 has 14 amino acids. V shed 3 bases and J shed 2 bases, with 11 bases lying between them. The CDR3: CASSDTGQPYEQYF. CDR3 nucleotides: TGTGCCAGCAGTGATACCGGACAGCCCTACGAGCAGTACTTC.

The chain couples TRBV6-5 to TRBJ2-5; TRBD1 matches 7 bases. Per the germline V gene, CDR1 is MNHEY and CDR2 is SVGAGI. The CDR3 has 15 residues. The junction had 5 bases not matched to a gene; V was cut back by 3 bases and J by 1 base. CDR3 nucleotide sequence: TGTGCCAGCAGTTATTGGGACAGCCTCCAAGAGACCCAGTACTTC. This encodes CASSYWDSLQETQYF.

The chain couples TRBV7-9 to TRBJ2-5; D perhaps matches TRBD1 (6 bases). Germline-derived CDR1 and CDR2 are SEHNR and FQNEAQ (reference sequence). V dropped 5 bases and J dropped 1 base, with 14 bases sitting between them. This CDR3 spans 15 amino acids. CDR3 nucleotides: TGTGCCAGCAGCCCCAGTCGGACAGTCCAAGAGACCCAGTACTTC. Protein: CASSPSRTVQETQYF.

J is TRBJ2-5 and V is TRBV11-3, with D perhaps matching TRBD1 (5 bases). CDR3 size: 12 residues. The germline V and J ends were trimmed by 9 bases and 5 bases, with 13 bases remaining between them. CDR1 is SGHNT and CDR2 is YENEEA in the germline V gene. The CDR3 sequence is CASSRDGETQYF. DNA of the CDR3: TGTGCCAGTTCCAGGGATGGGGAGACCCAGTACTTC. The variable domain in full, completed from reference TRBV11-3 and TRBJ2-5, reads EAGVVQSPRYKIIEKKQPVAFWCNPISGHNTLYWYLQNLGQGPELLIRYENEEAVDDSQLPKDRFSAERLKGVDSTLKIQPAELGDSAVYLCASSRDGETQYFGPGTRLLVL.

The V and J genes are TRBV14 and TRBJ2-3; 9 bases match TRBD1. Losses at the gene ends were 5 bases for V and 1 base for J; bases not matched to a gene: 4. Germline V lookup: CDR1 SGHDN, CDR2 FVKESK. CDR3 size: 15 residues. CDR3 amino acids: CASSGTGSRTDTQYF. The CDR3 nucleotides are TGTGCCAGCAGCGGGACAGGGAGTCGCACAGATACGCAGTATTTT.

This clone showed up just once. The gene calls are TRBV10-1 and TRBJ1-1; D not resolved. The CDR3 is 14 amino acids. The V and J ends lost 0 bases and 0 bases respectively, with 5 bases between them. Germline CDR1 is WNHNN and CDR2 is SYGVQD (reference sequence). DNA for the CDR3: TGCGCCAGCAGTGAGTCTCAGGTGAACACTGAAGCTTTCTTT. Translated, it gives CASSESQVNTEAFF.

The CDR3 DNA reads as TGTGCCAGCAGTCATACAGGCCTCAATCAGCCCCAGCATTTT. This encodes CASSHTGLNQPQHF. V usage is TRBV3-1 (or the pseudogene TRBV3-2) and J usage is TRBJ1-5; perhaps TRBD1 as D (5 bases). Germline CDR1 LGHDT, CDR2 YNNKEL (reference sequence). V gave up 6 bases and J gave up 3 bases, with 12 bases separating them. CDR3 length equals 14 residues.

The chain joins TRBV3-1 (or the pseudogene TRBV3-2) to TRBJ1-1, with unresolved D. This CDR3 is 13 amino acids long. Germline CDR1 is LGHDT and CDR2 is YNNKEL (reference sequence). Trimming removed 4 bases from V and 6 bases from J, with 12 bases in between. The CDR3 nucleotides are TGTGCCAGCAGCCCCGCATCGGGTGCTGAAGCTTTCTTT. Protein: CASSPASGAEAFF.

This chain links TRBV3-1 (or the pseudogene TRBV3-2) with TRBJ1-6; 8 nucleotides agree with TRBD1. Trimming at V came to 5 bases and at J to 2 bases, leaving 5 bases not matched to a gene. The CDR3 runs to 16 residues. Germline V gene lookup returns CDR1 LGHDT and CDR2 YNNKEL (reference sequence). In nucleotides, the CDR3 is TGTGCCAGCAGCTTACAGGGGGTAACCTATAATTCACCCCTCCACTTT. It codes for CASSLQGVTYNSPLHF.

The rearrangement joins TRBV30 to TRBJ1-1; TRBD1 agrees at 9 bases. The CDR3 contains 14 residues. Germline CDR1 GTSNPN, CDR2 SVGIG (reference sequence). Losses at the gene ends were 3 bases for V and 4 bases for J; bases not matched to a gene: 6. The CDR3 here is CAWSLGQGFTEAFF. CDR3 nucleotide sequence: TGTGCCTGGAGCCTGGGACAGGGATTCACTGAAGCTTTCTTT. Drawing the rest from reference TRBV30 and TRBJ1-1, the complete variable domain is SQTIHQWPATLVQPVGSPLSLECTVEGTSNPNLYWYRQAAGRGLQLLFYSVGIGQISSEVPQNLSASRPQDRQFILSSKKLLLSDSGFYLCAWSLGQGFTEAFFGQGTRLTVV.

CDR3 sequence: CASSRGIGTEAFF. As DNA, the CDR3 is TGTGCCAGCAGTAGGGGGATTGGCACTGAAGCTTTCTTT. The chain recombines TRBV25-1 with TRBJ1-1; D might be TRBD1 (6 bases). This CDR3 contains 13 residues. From germline, CDR1 is MGHDK and CDR2 SYGVNS. V shed 5 bases and J shed 4 bases, with 11 bases lying between them. The whole variable domain, remainder taken from reference TRBV25-1 and TRBJ1-1, is EADIYQTPRYLVIGTGKKITLECSQTMGHDKMYWYQQDPGMELHLIHYSYGVNSTEKGDLSSESTVSRIRTEHFPLTLESARPSHTSQYLCASSRGIGTEAFFGQGTRLTVV.

V is TRBV2 and J is TRBJ1-5, with 7 bases matching TRBD1. V shed 6 bases and J 2 bases; nucleotides not matched to a gene: 4. Germline V gene sequence: CDR1 SNHLY, CDR2 FYNNEI. This CDR3 region has 14 residues. Written as DNA, the CDR3 is TGTGCCAGCAGAAGAGGGGGCGGCAATCAGCCCCAGCATTTT. This translates into CASRRGGGNQPQHF.

V usage is TRBV7-9 and J usage is TRBJ2-7; no firm D call. CDR3 length: 12 amino acids. Germline lookup yields CDR1 SEHNR and CDR2 FQNEAQ (reference sequence). V dropped 5 bases and J dropped 6 bases, with 11 bases sitting between them. CDR3: CASSPLSGEQYF. In DNA, the CDR3 is TGTGCCAGCAGCCCTCTCTCAGGCGAGCAGTACTTC.